The clone carrying this TCR beta chain was recorded a few times. Researchers ran the PCR with 60 Vbeta and 13 Jbeta primers. Using immunoSEQ multiplex PCR, the repertoire was profiled, and TCRdb retains in-frame clones only, with some absent. The sample holds some 170,000 clones, 75% to 85% seen once. Trimming shortened V by 7 bases and J by 1 base, and 16 bases separated the two germline ends. CDR3 length: 15 amino acids. The germline gives CDR1 MNHNY, CDR2 SVGAGI (reference sequence). These data belong to a study of cytomegalovirus exposure and HLA in healthy donors. Sequencing input: PBMCs. The TCR sequence derives from a woman in her sixties or seventies in good health and CMV-seropositive. This chain uses TRBV6-6 with TRBJ1-1, with D possibly TRBD1 on 6 matching bases. The CDR3 spells CASTPSTGRNTEAFF. DNA of the CDR3: TGTGCCAGCACCCCTTCGACAGGTCGGAACACTGAAGCTTTCTTT.